These T cell receptor beta chains were read from a single sample in a study of T cell repertoires in cytomegalovirus infection. From the reads, TCRdb called clonotypes with MiXCR, one entry per CDR3 protein. The data contain under 850,000 distinct CDR3 sequences, 30% to 40% of them singletons. These TCRs are of unknown antigen specificity. Sequencing was performed on cultured PBMCs, taken from culture after CMV antigen stimulation. The origin of the receptors is a human donor in good health (CMV status not recorded). Some clones in this sample may be carry-over from other donors' samples. CDR3s include the opening cysteine and the closing phenylalanine or tryptophan. A D gene is named only where the DNA matches it firmly. Size is stated for part of the rows, as once, few or many counts, or as a class when the clone is expanded.

TRBV7-6	-	-	TRBJ1-1	CASSFMGGVGRAEAFF	TGTGCCAGCAGCTTTATGGGGGGCGTTGGAAGGGCTGAAGCTTTCTTT
TRBV7-6	-	-	TRBJ2-5	CASSLGVNQETQYF	TGTGCCAGCAGCTTGGGGGTGAACCAAGAGACCCAGTACTTC
TRBV7-2	many	-	TRBJ1-1	CASSLGSRYTEAFF	TGTGCCAGCAGCTTAGGGTCGAGGTACACTGAAGCTTTCTTT
TRBV6-2/TRBV6-3	many	TRBD2	TRBJ2-7	CASRPESGGRSIEQYF	TGTGCCAGCAGACCCGAGTCCGGCGGGAGGAGTATCGAGCAGTACTTC
TRBV19	-	TRBD1	TRBJ1-4	CASSRLQGLREKLFF	TGTGCCAGTAGTAGGTTACAGGGGTTGCGTGAAAAACTGTTTTTT
TRBV7-8	-	TRBD2	TRBJ2-7	CASSFPTSGSPGSIEQYF	TGTGCCAGCAGCTTTCCGACTAGCGGGAGTCCTGGTTCGATCGAGCAGTACTTC
TRBV12-3/TRBV12-4	-	-	TRBJ1-2	CASRLQTDYGYTF	TGTGCCAGCAGGCTGCAGACAGACTATGGCTACACCTTC
TRBV7-8	few	-	TRBJ1-1	CASSLGPTPIGQKEAFF	TGTGCCAGCAGCTTAGGCCCCACCCCGATAGGACAGAAAGAAGCTTTCTTT
TRBV7-9	few	-	TRBJ1-4	CASSFDSGGEKLFF	TGTGCCAGCAGCTTCGATTCAGGAGGGGAAAAACTGTTTTTT
TRBV5-5	few	-	TRBJ2-2	CASSPDLPTPPGELFF	TGTGCCAGCAGCCCGGACCTCCCTACACCGCCCGGGGAGCTGTTTTTT
TRBV4-1	-	-	TRBJ2-7	CASSQKGLDSHLYEQYF	TGCGCCAGCAGCCAAAAAGGTCTGGACAGCCACCTCTACGAGCAGTACTTC
TRBV11-2	-	TRBD2	TRBJ2-7	CASSSQAFSGGSYEQYF	TGTGCCAGCAGCTCCCAAGCCTTTAGCGGGGGATCCTACGAGCAGTACTTC
TRBV7-8	-	TRBD2	TRBJ2-7	CASSGRVVAGTLHEQYF	TGTGCCAGCAGCGGACGGGTTGTAGCGGGAACTCTCCACGAGCAGTACTTC
TRBV10-3	once	TRBD1	TRBJ2-7	CAISEPPGQGDDEQYF	TGTGCCATCAGTGAGCCACCGGGACAGGGGGATGACGAGCAGTACTTC
TRBV7-9	-	-	TRBJ1-4	CASSPGYEKLFF	TGTGCCAGCAGCCCAGGCTATGAAAAACTGTTTTTT
TRBV15	few	-	TRBJ1-1	CATSRDKGGTEAFF	TGTGCCACCAGCAGAGATAAGGGAGGCACTGAAGCTTTCTTT
TRBV11-2	many	-	TRBJ2-3	CASSFFGTTDTQYF	TGTGCCAGCAGCTTCTTCGGGACCACAGATACGCAGTATTTT
TRBV24-1	-	TRBD1	TRBJ2-1	CAARDRGTNEQFF	TGTGCCGCCCGGGACAGGGGGACCAATGAGCAGTTCTTC
TRBV2	-	-	TRBJ1-4	CASREREGEKLFF	TGTGCCAGCAGGGAAAGAGAAGGTGAAAAACTGTTTTTT
TRBV29-1	-	-	TRBJ2-5	CSARGYQETQYF	TGCAGCGCCCGTGGGTACCAAGAGACCCAGTACTTC
TRBV7-6	few	TRBD2	TRBJ2-1	CASSSYSGRGWFF	TGTGCCAGCAGCTCATATAGCGGGAGGGGTTGGTTCTTC
TRBV6-2/TRBV6-3	-	-	TRBJ1-5	CASSYFPREGNQPQHF	TGTGCCAGCAGTTACTTTCCGCGGGAAGGCAATCAGCCCCAGCATTTT
TRBV6-1	many	-	TRBJ1-1	CASSPRAITNTEAFF	TGTGCCAGCAGTCCACGGGCCATCACCAACACTGAAGCTTTCTTT
TRBV4-1	once	-	TRBJ1-4	CASSQAVRVSDEKLFF	TGCGCCAGCAGCCAAGCCGTCAGGGTATCCGATGAAAAACTGTTTTTT
TRBV7-2	many	-	TRBJ1-2	CASRGTSYGYTF	TGTGCCAGCAGGGGGACCTCCTATGGCTACACCTTC
TRBV7-8	few	TRBD1	TRBJ2-7	CASSQARTGPYEQYF	TGTGCCAGCAGCCAAGCCCGGACAGGTCCCTACGAGCAGTACTTC
TRBV4-1	few	TRBD2	TRBJ2-3	CASSQLAGVVSDTQYF	TGCGCCAGCAGCCAACTAGCGGGAGTAGTATCAGATACGCAGTATTTT
TRBV18	few	-	TRBJ1-1	CASSPRGNGNTEAFF	TGTGCCAGCTCACCAAGGGGGAACGGGAACACTGAAGCTTTCTTT